These 18 T cell receptor beta chains share one sample of origin, sequenced in a study of T cells after yellow fever vaccination. Via MiXCR, TCRdb re-called the 5' RACE reads, giving one row per CDR3 protein. The sample holds some 320,000 distinct CDR3 sequences, about 9.5% seen once. Sequencing used PBMCs, obtained on the day of the first yellow fever vaccination. The receptor source for this set is a man younger than 35 who received the YFV17D yellow fever vaccine.

The table lists this clonotype with a few counts. The CDR3 is CASSLVAGGVYEQYF. The CDR3 DNA follows: TGTGCCAGCAGCTTAGTCGCGGGGGGGGTCTACGAGCAGTACTTC. J is TRBJ2-7 and V is TRBV7-2, with 9 bases fitting TRBD2. This CDR3 has 15 residues. Germline V gene sequence: CDR1 SGHTA, CDR2 FQGNSA. J was trimmed by 3 bases and V by 1 base; bases with no gene match: 4.

This clonotype was recorded a few times. The chain uses TRBV15 and TRBJ2-3; D unclear. The germline V gene has CDR1 LNHNV and CDR2 YYDKDF (reference sequence). V was shortened by 1 base and J by 3 bases, with 2 bases between the two germline ends. The CDR3 contains 12 residues. This CDR3 reads CATSRVTDTQYF. Here the CDR3 DNA reads TGTGCCACCAGCAGAGTTACAGATACGCAGTATTTT. Full variable domain (missing parts from reference TRBV15 and TRBJ2-3): DAMVIQNPRYQVTQFGKPVTLSCSQTLNHNVMYWYQQKSSQAPKLLFHYYDKDFNNEADTPDNFQSRRPNTSFCFLDIRSPGLGDTAMYLCATSRVTDTQYFGPGTRLTVL.

The chain couples TRBV2 to TRBJ2-7; D tentatively fits TRBD1 or TRBD2 (6 bases each). Germline values: CDR1 SNHLY, CDR2 FYNNEI. Trimming cost V 4 bases and J 1 base, with 14 bases left between them. The CDR3 has 15 residues. DNA for the CDR3: TGTGCCAGCAGTGGCGGGACACCGGGTTCCTACGAGCAGTACTTC. As protein: CASSGGTPGSYEQYF.

The V call is TRBV6-2 or TRBV6-3, the J call TRBJ1-5; TRBD1 matches at 7 bases. This CDR3 has 17 residues. Germline-derived CDR1 and CDR2 are MNHEY and SVGEGT. V trimming: 1 base; J trimming: 5 bases; junction bases outside the gene matches: 11. The CDR3 sequence: CASSYFPGQVRDQPQHF. The CDR3 nucleotides are TGTGCCAGCAGTTACTTTCCCGGACAGGTGAGGGATCAGCCCCAGCATTTT.

This chain uses TRBV6-1 with TRBJ2-5, with D possibly being TRBD2 (5 bases). V was pared by 5 bases and J by 5 bases, with 9 bases between. The CDR3 extends over 12 amino acids. Looked up from germline, CDR1 is MNHNS and CDR2 is SASEGT. The CDR3: CASSPTGETQYF. The CDR3 DNA reads as TGTGCCAGCAGTCCTACGGGGGAGACCCAGTACTTC.

This clonotype was counted only a few times. V and J are TRBV10-3 and TRBJ2-7; 9 bases match TRBD2. The V gene's germline CDR1 is ENHRY and CDR2 SYGVKD. This CDR3 is built from 14 residues. V lost 11 bases and J lost 5; bases outside the gene matches: 13. Here the CDR3 reads CAASGGPTRDEQYV. As DNA, the CDR3 is TGTGCCGCAAGCGGGGGGCCCACCCGGGACGAGCAGTACGTC.

The V call is TRBV29-1, the J call TRBJ2-1; no clear D gene. V lost 8 bases, J lost 5 bases, and 7 bases lay in between. The CDR3 consists of 10 residues. CDR1 SQVTM and CDR2 ANQGSEA come from the germline V gene. In nucleotides, the CDR3 is TGCAGCCTGGGGAACAATGAGCAGTTCTTC. This codes for CSLGNNEQFF.

This clonotype was counted at least ten times. The rearrangement joins TRBV5-4 to TRBJ1-2; TRBD1 matches at 9 bases. The CDR3 is 14 residues long. V lost 0 bases, J lost 3 bases, and 0 bases stayed unmatched. The germline CDR1 and CDR2 sequences are SGHNT and YYREEE (reference sequence). The CDR3 DNA reads TGTGCCAGCAGCTTGGGGGACAGGGACTATGGCTACACCTTC. It encodes CASSLGDRDYGYTF.

This clonotype has just a few counts. The chain carries TRBV6-4 and TRBJ2-3; no definite D call. CDR3 length equals 16 residues. The ends were cut back, 2 bases at V and 3 bases at J, with 15 bases in the middle. The germline gives CDR1 MRHNA, CDR2 SNTAGT. DNA of the CDR3: TGTGCCAGCAGTGACCTCCCCGGTTGGGTTACAGATACGCAGTATTTT. This gives the protein CASSDLPGWVTDTQYF.

This clonotype was seen only a few times. The chain employs TRBV10-3 and TRBJ1-1; D may be TRBD1 (6 bases). This CDR3 region has 16 residues. The germline V gene has CDR1 ENHRY and CDR2 SYGVKD. The ends were cut back, 0 bases at V and 5 bases at J, with 16 bases in the middle. CDR3 residues: CAISESEGGGETEAFF. CDR3 nucleotide sequence: TGTGCCATCAGTGAGTCCGAAGGGGGGGGTGAGACTGAAGCTTTCTTT.

This clonotype was counted ten times or more. CDR3 sequence: CASSLRWGETQYF. The CDR3 bases are TGTGCCAGCAGCCTACGATGGGGAGAGACCCAGTACTTC. The chain combines TRBV11-2 with TRBJ2-5; D gene ambiguous. The ends were cut back, 5 bases at V and 4 bases at J, with 11 bases in the middle. The germline V gene encodes CDR1 SGHAT and CDR2 FQNNGV. The CDR3 runs 13 residues.

The rearrangement joins TRBV4-1 to TRBJ1-5; 7 bases are shared with TRBD1. CDR1 and CDR2 from the germline V gene are MGHRA and YSYEKL. The V segment lost 4 bases and the J segment 4 bases; nucleotides outside the gene matches: 10. The CDR3 has 16 amino acids. This chain's CDR3 is CASSLTPGTENQPQHF. CDR3 sequence (DNA): TGCGCCAGCAGCCTTACTCCCGGGACAGAGAATCAGCCCCAGCATTTT.

The rearrangement links TRBV20-1 to TRBJ2-1; tentative D call: TRBD2 (5 bases). This CDR3 has 13 amino acids. Looked up from germline, CDR1 is DFQATT and CDR2 is SNEGSKA (reference sequence). V was shortened by 8 bases and J by 4 bases, with 15 bases between the two germline ends. CDR3 coding DNA: TGCAGTACGTTCGGACTTAAATACAATGAGCAGTTCTTC. Residues: CSTFGLKYNEQFF.

The chain has TRBV4-2 and TRBJ2-7; D is perhaps TRBD1 (6 bases). Trimming left V 1 base short and J 1 base short, with 14 bases between. Germline lookup yields CDR1 LGHNA and CDR2 YNFKEQ. CDR3 size: 16 residues. CDR3 bases: TGTGCCAGCAGCCAAGCCTTATGGCAGGGGTCCTACGAGCAGTACTTC. Its translation is CASSQALWQGSYEQYF.

This sequence joins TRBV24-1 and TRBJ2-1; 10 bases are shared with TRBD2. The CDR3 is 15 residues long. Trimming at V came to 5 bases and at J to 4 bases, leaving 4 bases not matched to a gene. Germline V gene lookup returns CDR1 KGHDR and CDR2 SFDVKD. CDR3 residues: CATSVSGGGYNEQFF. Written as DNA, the CDR3 is TGTGCCACCAGTGTCAGCGGGGGGGGGTACAATGAGCAGTTCTTC.

Points on this clonotype: This may come from a read error, since a much larger clone is one base off. Because the CDR3 is missing its conserved closing phenylalanine or tryptophan, this is likely a read error. This chain links TRBV4-2 with TRBJ2-3, with D tentatively TRBD1 or TRBD2 (5 bases each). The CDR3 has 14 amino acids. Germline CDR1 is LGHNA and CDR2 is YNFKEQ. With 1 base removed from V and 8 bases from J, the gap between germline ends came to 13 bases. The CDR3, as DNA: TGTGCCAGCAGCCAAGCGGTACGGGACCGTACGCAGTATTCT. Amino acid sequence: CASSQAVRDRTQYS.

The chain employs TRBV4-1 and TRBJ2-1; D remains ambiguous. The CDR3 length is 16 residues. Germline loops: CDR1 MGHRA, CDR2 YSYEKL. Trimming cost V 3 bases and J 0 bases, with 12 bases left between them. DNA of the CDR3: TGCGCCAGCAGCCAGGGAATATTGAGCTCCTACAATGAGCAGTTCTTC. Translated, it gives CASSQGILSSYNEQFF.

This clonotype was recorded a few times. The chain carries TRBV15 and TRBJ2-2; possibly TRBD1 for D (5 bases). V was pared by 2 bases and J by 4 bases, with 11 bases between. Germline V gives CDR1 LNHNV, CDR2 YYDKDF (reference sequence). The CDR3 has 15 residues. This CDR3 is CATSRNPQATGELFF. The CDR3 DNA is TGTGCCACCAGCAGAAACCCACAGGCCACCGGGGAGCTGTTTTTT.